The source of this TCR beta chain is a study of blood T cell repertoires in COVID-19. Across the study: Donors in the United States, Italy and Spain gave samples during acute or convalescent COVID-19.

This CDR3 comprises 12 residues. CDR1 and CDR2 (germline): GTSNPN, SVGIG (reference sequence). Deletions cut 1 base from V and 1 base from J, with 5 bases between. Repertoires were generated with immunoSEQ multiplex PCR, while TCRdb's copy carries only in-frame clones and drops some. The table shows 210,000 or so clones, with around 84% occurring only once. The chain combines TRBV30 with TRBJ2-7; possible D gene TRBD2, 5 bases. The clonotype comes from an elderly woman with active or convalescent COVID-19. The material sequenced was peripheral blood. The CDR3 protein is CAWSGGSYEQYF. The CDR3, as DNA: TGTGCCTGGAGTGGAGGGTCCTACGAGCAGTACTTC. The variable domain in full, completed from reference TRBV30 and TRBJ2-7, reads SQTIHQWPATLVQPVGSPLSLECTVEGTSNPNLYWYRQAAGRGLQLLFYSVGIGQISSEVPQNLSASRPQDRQFILSSKKLLLSDSGFYLCAWSGGSYEQYFGPGTRLTVT.